This is a list of T cell receptor beta chains from one sample in a study of control samples from healthy donors and cancer patients. Libraries were prepared by immunoSEQ multiplex PCR; TCRdb keeps only in-frame clonotypes and omits some of them. Here the sample spans some 96,000 clones, about 92% being singletons. The sequenced sample was blood. Receptor source: a man aged 18 to 30 in good health. The CDR3 runs from the conserved cysteine through the conserved F or W. Fields, in order: J gene, V gene, D gene, clone size, CDR3 DNA, CDR3 protein. The D gene is left open where the match is weak. Not all rows give a size; the values are once, few, many and, for expanded clones, a class.

J: TRBJ2-7
V: TRBV3-1/TRBV3-2
D: -
size: -
DNA: TGTGCCAGCAGCCAAGATTGCCCTAGATCATCCCCCCCATGTTGCTACGAGCAGTACTTC
CDR3: CASSQDCPRSSPPCCYEQYF

J: TRBJ2-3
V: TRBV19
D: TRBD2
size: -
DNA: TGTGCCAGTAGGGGAAGGGCTAGCGGGACTAGCACAGATACGCAGTATTTT
CDR3: CASRGRASGTSTDTQYF

J: TRBJ1-4
V: TRBV4-1
D: TRBD1
size: once
DNA: TGCGCCAGCAGCCAACCCCGGGACAGGGACGAAAAACTGTTTTTT
CDR3: CASSQPRDRDEKLFF

J: TRBJ1-1
V: TRBV30
D: -
size: -
DNA: TGTGCCTGGAGTGTACAGGGAGCGAACACTGAAGCTTTCTTT
CDR3: CAWSVQGANTEAFF

J: TRBJ1-2
V: TRBV5-6
D: TRBD1
size: -
DNA: TGTGCCAGCAGCAGAACAGGGGGTCTCTATGGCTACACCTTC
CDR3: CASSRTGGLYGYTF

J: TRBJ1-4
V: TRBV28
D: -
size: -
DNA: TGTGCCAGCAGGGGGAACCCTGAAAAACTGTTTTTT
CDR3: CASRGNPEKLFF

J: TRBJ1-5
V: TRBV5-4
D: -
size: -
DNA: TGTGCCAGCAGCCTGGGCGGGGGTTATAGCAATCAGCCCCAGCATTTT
CDR3: CASSLGGGYSNQPQHF

J: TRBJ2-3
V: TRBV9
D: -
size: -
DNA: TGTGCCAGCAGCGTAGGGGGCCTCACAGATACGCAGTATTTT
CDR3: CASSVGGLTDTQYF

J: TRBJ2-3
V: TRBV11-1
D: TRBD2
size: -
DNA: TGTGCCAGCAGCTTTTCGCGGGGGGGCGGCACAGATACGCAGTATTTT
CDR3: CASSFSRGGGTDTQYF

J: TRBJ2-2
V: TRBV9
D: TRBD2
size: -
DNA: TGTGCCAGCAGCGCGACTAGCGGGAGCGCAACCGGGGAGCTGTTTTTT
CDR3: CASSATSGSATGELFF

J: TRBJ1-1
V: TRBV14
D: -
size: -
DNA: TGTGCCAGCAGCCAAGGTTGGGGAAGAGGGTACACTGAAGCTTTCTTT
CDR3: CASSQGWGRGYTEAFF

J: TRBJ1-5
V: TRBV19
D: -
size: once
DNA: TGTGCCAGCCATGCTACAGGCAAATTAAATCAGCCCCAGCATTTT
CDR3: CASHATGKLNQPQHF

J: TRBJ2-3
V: TRBV9
D: -
size: -
DNA: TGTGCCAGCAGCGTAGGAGCCGGGAGCACAGATACGCAGTATTTT
CDR3: CASSVGAGSTDTQYF

J: TRBJ2-4
V: TRBV6-4
D: TRBD2
size: -
DNA: TGTGCCAGCAGTCCCCGGGAGGGCGGGAACATTCAGTACTTC
CDR3: CASSPREGGNIQYF

J: TRBJ2-3
V: TRBV3-1/TRBV3-2
D: -
size: -
DNA: TGTGCCAGCACCCTTCCCTCTACGCAGTATTTT
CDR3: CASTLPSTQYF

J: TRBJ1-1
V: TRBV5-4
D: TRBD1
size: once
DNA: TGTGCCACTCGGACAGGATGGAACACTGAAGCTTTCTTT
CDR3: CATRTGWNTEAFF

J: TRBJ1-6
V: TRBV5-1
D: -
size: -
DNA: TGCGCCAGCAGCTTGAGGGGGGAAGTTGATAATTCACCCCTCCACTTT
CDR3: CASSLRGEVDNSPLHF

J: TRBJ1-2
V: TRBV4-2
D: TRBD1
size: -
DNA: TGTGCCAGCAGCCGGGACAGCTCCCGAGGTTATGGCTACACCTTC
CDR3: CASSRDSSRGYGYTF

J: TRBJ1-1
V: TRBV27
D: TRBD1
size: -
DNA: TGTGCCAGCAGTTTACGCTGGGCAGGGGGTAACACTGAAGCTTTCTTT
CDR3: CASSLRWAGGNTEAFF

J: TRBJ2-3
V: TRBV12-5
D: TRBD2
size: -
DNA: TGTGCTAGTGGTCATAGCGGGAGGCCCACAGATACGCAGTATTTT
CDR3: CASGHSGRPTDTQYF

J: TRBJ2-3
V: TRBV7-2
D: TRBD2
size: -
DNA: TGTGCCAGCAGCTTCAGGAGCGGGAGGGGATCAGATACGCAGTATTTT
CDR3: CASSFRSGRGSDTQYF

J: TRBJ2-1
V: TRBV6-5
D: -
size: -
DNA: TGTGCCAGCAGTTACGTGGTCCCGAGCTCCTACAATGAGCAGTTCTTC
CDR3: CASSYVVPSSYNEQFF

J: TRBJ2-1
V: TRBV4-1
D: TRBD1
size: -
DNA: TGCGCCAGCAGCCAACCGGGACAGGGCAATTTGGAGCAGTTCTTC
CDR3: CASSQPGQGNLEQFF

J: TRBJ1-3
V: TRBV9
D: -
size: -
DNA: TGTGCCAGCAGCGTAGGACAGGTCTACTCTGGAAACACCATATATTTT
CDR3: CASSVGQVYSGNTIYF

J: TRBJ2-1
V: TRBV7-2
D: TRBD2
size: -
DNA: TGTGCCAGCACCCCCGCGGGAGTTGTCTATGAGCAGTTCTTC
CDR3: CASTPAGVVYEQFF

J: TRBJ1-5
V: TRBV6-1
D: TRBD1
size: -
DNA: TGTGCCAGCAGTGAAATCCCCCGGGGGACAGCTTATGGCAATCAGCCCCAGCATTTT
CDR3: CASSEIPRGTAYGNQPQHF

J: TRBJ1-5
V: TRBV5-1
D: TRBD1
size: -
DNA: TGCGCCAGCAGCTTGGAGGGGACAGATAGCAATCAGCCCCAGCATTTT
CDR3: CASSLEGTDSNQPQHF

J: TRBJ2-7
V: TRBV5-1
D: -
size: -
DNA: TGCGCCAGCAGCTTAGGGAACGAGCAGTACTTC
CDR3: CASSLGNEQYF

J: TRBJ1-1
V: TRBV29-1
D: TRBD1
size: -
DNA: TGCGGTGACAGGGTCATGAACACTGAAGCTTTCTTT
CDR3: CGDRVMNTEAFF

J: TRBJ1-6
V: TRBV4-1
D: -
size: -
DNA: TGCGCCAGCAGCCAAGACCCCCGGGCCGTGGGTTCACCCCTCCACTTT
CDR3: CASSQDPRAVGSPLHF

J: TRBJ2-7
V: TRBV19
D: -
size: -
DNA: TGTGCCAGTGCCTGGGGCGGTGCCAGCTCCTACGAGCAGTACTTC
CDR3: CASAWGGASSYEQYF

J: TRBJ2-2
V: TRBV3-1/TRBV3-2
D: TRBD2
size: -
DNA: TGTGCCAGCAGCCACGAGGGACTAGCGGAAAACACCGGGGAGCTGTTTTTT
CDR3: CASSHEGLAENTGELFF